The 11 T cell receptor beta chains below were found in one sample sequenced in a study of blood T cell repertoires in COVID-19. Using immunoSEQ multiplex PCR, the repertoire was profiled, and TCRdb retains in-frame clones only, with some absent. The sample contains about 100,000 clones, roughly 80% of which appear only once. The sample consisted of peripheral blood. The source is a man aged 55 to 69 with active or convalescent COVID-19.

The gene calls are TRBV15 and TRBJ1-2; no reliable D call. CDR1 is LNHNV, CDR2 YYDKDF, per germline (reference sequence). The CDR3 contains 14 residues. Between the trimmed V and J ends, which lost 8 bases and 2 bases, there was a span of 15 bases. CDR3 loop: CATSEGPSNYGYTF. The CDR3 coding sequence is TGTGCCACCTCGGAGGGCCCAAGCAACTATGGCTACACCTTC.

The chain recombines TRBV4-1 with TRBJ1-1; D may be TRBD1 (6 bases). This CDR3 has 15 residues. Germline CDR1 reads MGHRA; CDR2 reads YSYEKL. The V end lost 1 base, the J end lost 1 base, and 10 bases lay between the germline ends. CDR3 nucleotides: TGCGCCAGCAGCCAAGGGGGACATAGGAACACTGAAGCTTTCTTT. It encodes CASSQGGHRNTEAFF.

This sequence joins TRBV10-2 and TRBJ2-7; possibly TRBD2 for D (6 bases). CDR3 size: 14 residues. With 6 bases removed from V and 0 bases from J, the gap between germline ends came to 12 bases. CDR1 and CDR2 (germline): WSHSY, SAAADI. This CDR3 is CASRKGLNSYEQYV. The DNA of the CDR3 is TGCGCCAGCAGAAAGGGACTGAACTCCTACGAGCAGTACGTC.

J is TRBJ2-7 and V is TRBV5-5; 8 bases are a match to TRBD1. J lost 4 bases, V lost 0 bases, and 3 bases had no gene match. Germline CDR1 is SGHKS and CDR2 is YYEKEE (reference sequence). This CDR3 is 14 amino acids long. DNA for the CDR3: TGTGCCAGCAGCTTGGCAGGGGGCCCATACGAGCAGTACGTC. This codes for CASSLAGGPYEQYV.

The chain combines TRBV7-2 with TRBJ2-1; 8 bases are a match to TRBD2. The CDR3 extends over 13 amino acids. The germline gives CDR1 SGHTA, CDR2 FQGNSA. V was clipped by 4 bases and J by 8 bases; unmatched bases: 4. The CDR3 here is CASSYGLADEQFF. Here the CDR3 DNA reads TGTGCCAGCAGCTATGGACTAGCTGATGAGCAGTTCTTC.

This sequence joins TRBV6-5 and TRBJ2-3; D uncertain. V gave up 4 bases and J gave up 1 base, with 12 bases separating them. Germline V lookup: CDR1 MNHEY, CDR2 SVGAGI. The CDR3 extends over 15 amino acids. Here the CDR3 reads CASSFAGLGTDTQYF. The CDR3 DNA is TGTGCCAGCAGTTTTGCTGGCCTGGGCACAGATACGCAGTATTTT.

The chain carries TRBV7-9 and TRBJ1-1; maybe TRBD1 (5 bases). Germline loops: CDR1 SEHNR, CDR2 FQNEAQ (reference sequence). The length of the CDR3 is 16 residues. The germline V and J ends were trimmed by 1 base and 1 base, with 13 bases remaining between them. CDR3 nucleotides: TGTGCCAGCAGCTTAGTAGGTGGGGCTAAGAACACTGAAGCTTTCTTT. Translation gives CASSLVGGAKNTEAFF.

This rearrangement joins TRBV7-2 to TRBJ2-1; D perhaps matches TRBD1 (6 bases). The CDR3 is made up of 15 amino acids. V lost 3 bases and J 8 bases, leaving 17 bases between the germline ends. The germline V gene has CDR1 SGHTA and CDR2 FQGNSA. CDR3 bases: TGTGCCAGCAGCTTTCCAGGGGCGAGGGGAGATGAGCAGTTCTTC. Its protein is CASSFPGARGDEQFF.

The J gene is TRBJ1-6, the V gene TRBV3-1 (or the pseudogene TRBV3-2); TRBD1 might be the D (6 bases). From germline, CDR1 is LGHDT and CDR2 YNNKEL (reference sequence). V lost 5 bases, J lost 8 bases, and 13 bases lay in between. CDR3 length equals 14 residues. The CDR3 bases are TGTGCCAGCAGCAGGGGGGGGGATTATTCACCCCTCCACTTT. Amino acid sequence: CASSRGGDYSPLHF.

The CDR3 region has the DNA TGCGCCAGCAGTGATCGGGGGGAAGCTTTCTTT. As protein: CASSDRGEAFF. The chain combines TRBV10-2 with TRBJ1-1, with a weak D call TRBD1 (5 bases). Germline V gene lookup returns CDR1 WSHSY and CDR2 SAAADI. The CDR3 length is 11 residues. V was shortened by 3 bases and J by 8 bases, with 7 bases between the two germline ends.

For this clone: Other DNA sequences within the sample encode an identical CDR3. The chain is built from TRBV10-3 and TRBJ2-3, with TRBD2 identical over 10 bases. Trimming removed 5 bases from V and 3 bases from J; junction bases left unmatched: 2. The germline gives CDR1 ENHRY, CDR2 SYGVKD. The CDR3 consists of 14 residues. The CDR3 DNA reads TGTGCCATCAGTCCTAGCGGGAGTACAGATACGCAGTATTTT. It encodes CAISPSGSTDTQYF.